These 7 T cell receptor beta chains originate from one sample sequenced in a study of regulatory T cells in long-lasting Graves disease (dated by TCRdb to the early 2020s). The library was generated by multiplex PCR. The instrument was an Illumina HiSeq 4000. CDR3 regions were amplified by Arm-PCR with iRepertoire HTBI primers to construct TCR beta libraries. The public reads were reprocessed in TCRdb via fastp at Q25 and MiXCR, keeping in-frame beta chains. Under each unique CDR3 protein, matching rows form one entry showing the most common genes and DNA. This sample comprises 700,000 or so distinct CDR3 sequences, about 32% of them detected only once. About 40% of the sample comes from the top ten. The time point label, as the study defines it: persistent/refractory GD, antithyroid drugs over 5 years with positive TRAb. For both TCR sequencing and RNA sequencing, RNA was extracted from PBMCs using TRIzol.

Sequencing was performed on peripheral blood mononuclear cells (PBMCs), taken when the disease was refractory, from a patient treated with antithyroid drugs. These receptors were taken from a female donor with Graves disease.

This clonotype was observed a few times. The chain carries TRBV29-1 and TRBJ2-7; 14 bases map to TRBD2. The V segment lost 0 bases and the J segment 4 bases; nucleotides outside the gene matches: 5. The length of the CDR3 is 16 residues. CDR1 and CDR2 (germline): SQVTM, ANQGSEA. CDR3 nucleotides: TGCAGCGTTGAAGATCGTGGGACTAGCGGGAGTTACGAGCAGTACTTC. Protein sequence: CSVEDRGTSGSYEQYF.

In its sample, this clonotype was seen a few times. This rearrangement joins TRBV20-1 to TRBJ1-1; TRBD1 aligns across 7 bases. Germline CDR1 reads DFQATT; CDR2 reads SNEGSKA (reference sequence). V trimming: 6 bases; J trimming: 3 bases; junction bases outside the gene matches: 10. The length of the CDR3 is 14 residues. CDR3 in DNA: TGCAGTGCCTATCCTACAGGGGCGGACACTGAAGCTTTCTTT. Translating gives CSAYPTGADTEAFF.

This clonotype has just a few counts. DNA for the CDR3: TGTGCCAGCAGTCACCGACAGACACGGAACACTGAAGCTTTCTTT. Translated: CASSHRQTRNTEAFF. The rearrangement joins TRBV6-1 to TRBJ1-1, with D tentatively TRBD1 (5 bases). The germline V gene encodes CDR1 MNHNS and CDR2 SASEGT. The CDR3 sequence is 15 residues long. Deletions cut 5 bases from V and 1 base from J, with 14 bases between.

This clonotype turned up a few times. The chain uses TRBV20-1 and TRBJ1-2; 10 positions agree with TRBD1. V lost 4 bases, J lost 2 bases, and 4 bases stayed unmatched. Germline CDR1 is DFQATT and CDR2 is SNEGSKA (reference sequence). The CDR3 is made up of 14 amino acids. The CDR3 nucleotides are TGCAGTGCTAACAGACAGGGGGCGAACTATGGCTACACCTTC. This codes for CSANRQGANYGYTF.

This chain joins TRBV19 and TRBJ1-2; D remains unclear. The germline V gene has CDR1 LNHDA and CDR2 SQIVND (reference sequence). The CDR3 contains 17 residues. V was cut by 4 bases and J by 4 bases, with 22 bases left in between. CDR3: CASSTHVYGAHLYGYTF. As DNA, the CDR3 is TGTGCCAGTAGTACCCACGTTTACGGAGCGCACCTCTATGGCTACACCTTC.

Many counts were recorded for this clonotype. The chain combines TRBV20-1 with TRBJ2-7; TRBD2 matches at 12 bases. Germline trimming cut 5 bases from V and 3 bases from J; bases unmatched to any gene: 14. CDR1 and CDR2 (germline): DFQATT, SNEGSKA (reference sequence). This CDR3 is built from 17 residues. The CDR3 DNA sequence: TGCAGTGCTGCGACTAGCGGGGGTATAACCGCCTTCTACGAGCAGTACTTC. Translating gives CSAATSGGITAFYEQYF.

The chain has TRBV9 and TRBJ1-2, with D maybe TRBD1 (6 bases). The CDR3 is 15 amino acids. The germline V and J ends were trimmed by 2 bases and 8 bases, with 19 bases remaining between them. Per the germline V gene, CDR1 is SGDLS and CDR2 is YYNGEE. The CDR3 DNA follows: TGTGCCAGCAGCGTCGGGACCGCGACAGGCGGGGGCTACACCTTC. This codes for CASSVGTATGGGYTF.